This T cell receptor beta chain comes out of a study of T cells after yellow fever vaccination. Overall study: In the case of low-cell-number fractions, SMART-Seq v4 Ultra Low Input was used for preparation.

The CDR3 consists of 14 residues. V was pared by 7 bases and J by 3 bases, with 12 bases between. On this clonotype: Its antigen is not known.

Via MiXCR, TCRdb re-called the 5' RACE reads, giving one row per CDR3 protein. The sample yields hundreds of thousands of distinct CDR3 sequences, just over 20% seen once. Study-wide points: Abundant clonotypes from the bulk population could contaminate FACS-sorted repertoires. Across the CD4 and CD8 compartments, a small share of clonotypes was present in both.

This TCR derives from a man aged 18 to 35 who received the YFV17D yellow fever vaccine. The starting material was PBMCs, obtained 21 days after the first yellow fever vaccination. J is TRBJ2-2 and V is TRBV12-3 or TRBV12-4; possible D gene TRBD2, 6 bases. The CDR3 sequence: CASTLGTHTGELFF. The CDR3 DNA is TGTGCCAGCACCCTGGGGACTCACACCGGGGAGCTGTTTTTT.